Detailed here is one TCR beta chain. Antigen: not known. The record originates from a study of vaccination effects on CD4 cells after COVID-19. ViraFEST assay sequencing came after antigen-specific CD4+ T cells were expanded with viral peptide pools. On roughly day 9 of culture, CD4+ T cells were separated out. Vaccinated recipients, who were negative for nucleocapsid antibodies, had no history of SARS-CoV-2 infection. The germline CDR1 and CDR2 sequences are LGHNA and YNFKEQ. Trimming stripped 1 base from V and 4 bases from J, with 10 bases between. The CDR3 covers 15 residues. This table comes from immunoSEQ multiplex PCR, and its TCRdb copy is limited to in-frame clones, with some not included. This table has around 60,000 clones, roughly 76% appearing once.

The source material was CD4+ T cells from PBMCs cultured with HCoV-NL63 spike peptides, sampled before COVID-19 vaccination. The receptor was isolated from a human donor who received a COVID-19 vaccine. V and J are TRBV4-2 and TRBJ1-4; no firm D call. The CDR3: CASSQGTESNEKLFF. The CDR3 DNA sequence: TGTGCCAGCAGCCAAGGAACAGAAAGTAATGAAAAACTGTTTTTT.